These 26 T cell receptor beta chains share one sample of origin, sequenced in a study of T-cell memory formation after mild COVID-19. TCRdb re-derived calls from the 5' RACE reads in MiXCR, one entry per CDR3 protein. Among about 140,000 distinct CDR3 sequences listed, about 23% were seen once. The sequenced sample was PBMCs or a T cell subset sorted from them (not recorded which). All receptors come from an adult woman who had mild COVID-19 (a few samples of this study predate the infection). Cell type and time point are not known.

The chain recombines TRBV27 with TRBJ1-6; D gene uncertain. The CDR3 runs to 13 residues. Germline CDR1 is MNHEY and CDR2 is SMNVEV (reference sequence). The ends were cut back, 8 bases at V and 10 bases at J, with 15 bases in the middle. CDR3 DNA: TGTGCCAGCGCCCGATCGGGGTGGTCACCCCTCCACTTT. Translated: CASARSGWSPLHF.

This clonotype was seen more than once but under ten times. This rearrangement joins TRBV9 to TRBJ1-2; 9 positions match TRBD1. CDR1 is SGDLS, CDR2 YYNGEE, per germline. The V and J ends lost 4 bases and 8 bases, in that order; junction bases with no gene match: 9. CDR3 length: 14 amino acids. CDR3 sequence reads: CASSTGTGLEGYTF. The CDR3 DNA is TGTGCCAGCAGCACCGGGACAGGGCTGGAGGGCTACACCTTC.

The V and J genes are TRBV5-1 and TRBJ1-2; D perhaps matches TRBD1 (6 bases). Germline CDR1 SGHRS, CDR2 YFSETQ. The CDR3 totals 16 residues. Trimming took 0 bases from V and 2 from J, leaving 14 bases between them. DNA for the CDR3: TGCGCCAGCAGCTTGGGCACAGGGAGCCTAAACTATGGCTACACCTTC. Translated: CASSLGTGSLNYGYTF.

CDR3 DNA sequence: TGTGCCAGCAGCGCCACAGGATTTCCCAACTATGGCTACACCTTC. Amino acids: CASSATGFPNYGYTF. J is TRBJ1-2 and V is TRBV7-9, with D maybe TRBD1 (5 bases). The CDR3 spans 15 residues. Per germline, CDR1 SEHNR and CDR2 FQNEAQ (reference sequence). The V gene lost 5 bases and the J gene lost 2 bases, with 15 bases spanning the gap.

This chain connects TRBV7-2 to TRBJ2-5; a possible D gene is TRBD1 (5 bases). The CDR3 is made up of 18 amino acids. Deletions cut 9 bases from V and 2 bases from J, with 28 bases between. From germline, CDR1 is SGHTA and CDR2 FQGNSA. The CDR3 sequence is CARSPDWVARVGQETQYF. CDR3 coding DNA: TGTGCCAGAAGCCCCGACTGGGTAGCCAGGGTGGGGCAAGAGACCCAGTACTTC.

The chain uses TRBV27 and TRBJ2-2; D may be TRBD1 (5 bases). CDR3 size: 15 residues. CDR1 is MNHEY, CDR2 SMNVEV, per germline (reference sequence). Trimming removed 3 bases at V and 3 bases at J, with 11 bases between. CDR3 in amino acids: CASSLAQGHTGELFF. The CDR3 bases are TGTGCCAGCAGTTTGGCGCAGGGTCACACCGGGGAGCTGTTTTTT.

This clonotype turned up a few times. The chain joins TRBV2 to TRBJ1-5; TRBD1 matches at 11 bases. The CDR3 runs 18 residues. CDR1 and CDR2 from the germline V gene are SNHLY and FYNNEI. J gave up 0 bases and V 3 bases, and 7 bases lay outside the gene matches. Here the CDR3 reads CASSDGTGGPYSNQPQHF. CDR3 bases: TGTGCCAGCAGTGACGGGACAGGGGGTCCCTATAGCAATCAGCCCCAGCATTTT.

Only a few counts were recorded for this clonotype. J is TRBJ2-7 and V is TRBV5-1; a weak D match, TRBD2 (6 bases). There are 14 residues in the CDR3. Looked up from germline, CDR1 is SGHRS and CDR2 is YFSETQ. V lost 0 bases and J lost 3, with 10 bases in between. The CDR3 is CASSLVPGDYEQYF. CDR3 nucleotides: TGCGCCAGCAGCTTGGTTCCGGGAGACTACGAGCAGTACTTC.

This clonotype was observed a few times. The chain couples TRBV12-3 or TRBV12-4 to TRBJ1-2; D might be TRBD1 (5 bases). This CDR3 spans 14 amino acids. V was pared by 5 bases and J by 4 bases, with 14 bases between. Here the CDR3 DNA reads TGTGCCAGCAGTCTTGACAGCCTGTTCTATGGCTACACCTTC. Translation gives CASSLDSLFYGYTF.

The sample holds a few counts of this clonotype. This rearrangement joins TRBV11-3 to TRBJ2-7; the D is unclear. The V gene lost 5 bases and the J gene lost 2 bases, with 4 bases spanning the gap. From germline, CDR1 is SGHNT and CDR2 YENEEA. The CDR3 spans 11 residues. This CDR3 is CASSPPYEQYF. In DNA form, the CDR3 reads TGTGCCAGCAGCCCCCCCTACGAGCAGTACTTC.

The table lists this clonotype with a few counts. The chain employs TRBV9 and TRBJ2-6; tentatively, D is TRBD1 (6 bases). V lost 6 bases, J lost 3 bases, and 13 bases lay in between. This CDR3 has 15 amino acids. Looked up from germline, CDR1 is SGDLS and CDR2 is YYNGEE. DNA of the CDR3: TGTGCCAGCAAGGGGGAGATCATTGGGGCCAACGTCCTGACTTTC. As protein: CASKGEIIGANVLTF.

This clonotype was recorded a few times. The CDR3: CASVAGSSYNEQFF. CDR3 DNA sequence: TGTGCCAGCGTCGCGGGGAGCTCCTACAATGAGCAGTTCTTC. The chain combines TRBV12-3 or TRBV12-4 with TRBJ2-1; D possibly corresponds to TRBD2 (6 bases). The length of the CDR3 is 14 residues. V was trimmed by 8 bases and J by 0 bases, leaving 11 bases between them.

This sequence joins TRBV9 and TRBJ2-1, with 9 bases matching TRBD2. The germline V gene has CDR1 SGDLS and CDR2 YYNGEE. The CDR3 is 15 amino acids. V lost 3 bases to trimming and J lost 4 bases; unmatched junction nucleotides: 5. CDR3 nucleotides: TGTGCCAGCAGCGGTAGCGGGGGCCAGTACAATGAGCAGTTCTTC. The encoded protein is CASSGSGGQYNEQFF.

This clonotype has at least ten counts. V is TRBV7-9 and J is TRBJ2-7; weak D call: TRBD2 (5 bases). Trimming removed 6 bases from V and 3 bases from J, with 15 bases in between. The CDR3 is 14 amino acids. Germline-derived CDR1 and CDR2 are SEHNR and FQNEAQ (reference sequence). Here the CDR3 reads CASSWTGRDYEQYF. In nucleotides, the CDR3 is TGTGCCAGCAGTTGGACCGGCCGGGACTACGAGCAGTACTTC.

As DNA, the CDR3 is TGCAGTGCTAGCGGGGGCCCAAGCTCGTATCAGCCCCAGCATTTT. Amino acids: CSASGGPSSYQPQHF. V and J are TRBV20-1 and TRBJ1-5; a weak D match, TRBD1 (6 bases). Trimming removed 3 bases from V and 5 bases from J, with 17 bases in between. Per the germline V gene, CDR1 is DFQATT and CDR2 is SNEGSKA (reference sequence). The CDR3 length is 15 residues.

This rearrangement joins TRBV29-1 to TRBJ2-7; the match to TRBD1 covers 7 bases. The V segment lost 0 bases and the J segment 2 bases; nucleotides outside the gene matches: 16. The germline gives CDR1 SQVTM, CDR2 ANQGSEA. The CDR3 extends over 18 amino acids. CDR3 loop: CSVEDQPKGGRSTYEQYF. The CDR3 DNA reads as TGCAGCGTTGAAGATCAACCGAAAGGGGGCAGGTCCACCTACGAGCAGTACTTC.

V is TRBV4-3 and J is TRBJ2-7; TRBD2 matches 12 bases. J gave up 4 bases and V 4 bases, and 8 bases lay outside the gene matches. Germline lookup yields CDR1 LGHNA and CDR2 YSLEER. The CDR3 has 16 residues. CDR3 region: CASSLTPSGRAYEQYF. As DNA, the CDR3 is TGCGCCAGCAGCCTAACCCCTAGCGGGAGGGCTTACGAGCAGTACTTC.

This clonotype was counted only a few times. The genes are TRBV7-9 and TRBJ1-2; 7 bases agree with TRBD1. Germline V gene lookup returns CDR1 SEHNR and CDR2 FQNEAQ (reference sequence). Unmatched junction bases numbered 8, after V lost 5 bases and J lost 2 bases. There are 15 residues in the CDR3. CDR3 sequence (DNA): TGTGCCAGCAGCCCTCCGGGACAGCCGAACTATGGCTACACCTTC. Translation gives CASSPPGQPNYGYTF.

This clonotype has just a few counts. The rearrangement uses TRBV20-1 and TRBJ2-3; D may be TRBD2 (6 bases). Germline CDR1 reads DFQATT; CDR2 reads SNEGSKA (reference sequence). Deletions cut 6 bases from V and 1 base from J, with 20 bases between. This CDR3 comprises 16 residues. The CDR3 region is CSASLASDVGTDTQYF. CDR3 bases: TGCAGTGCCTCACTAGCTTCAGACGTTGGCACAGATACGCAGTATTTT.

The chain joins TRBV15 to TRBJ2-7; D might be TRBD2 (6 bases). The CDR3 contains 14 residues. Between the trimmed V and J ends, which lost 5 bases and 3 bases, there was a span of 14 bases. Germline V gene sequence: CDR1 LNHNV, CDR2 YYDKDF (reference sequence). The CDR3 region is CATSGRDGYYEQYF. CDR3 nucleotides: TGTGCCACCAGCGGGCGGGACGGTTACTACGAGCAGTACTTC.

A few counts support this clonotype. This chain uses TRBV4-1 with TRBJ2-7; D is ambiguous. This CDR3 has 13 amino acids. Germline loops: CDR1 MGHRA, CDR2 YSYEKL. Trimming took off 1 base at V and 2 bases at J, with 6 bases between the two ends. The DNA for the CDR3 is TGCGCCAGCAGCCAAGGATCCACCTACGAGCAGTACTTC. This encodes CASSQGSTYEQYF.

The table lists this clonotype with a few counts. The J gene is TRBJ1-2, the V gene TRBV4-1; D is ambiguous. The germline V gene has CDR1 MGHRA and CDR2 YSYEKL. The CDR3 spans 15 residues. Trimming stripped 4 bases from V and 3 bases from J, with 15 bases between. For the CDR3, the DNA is TGCGCCAGCAGCCCCTCTCCGGCCGGGTACTATGGCTACACCTTC. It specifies CASSPSPAGYYGYTF.

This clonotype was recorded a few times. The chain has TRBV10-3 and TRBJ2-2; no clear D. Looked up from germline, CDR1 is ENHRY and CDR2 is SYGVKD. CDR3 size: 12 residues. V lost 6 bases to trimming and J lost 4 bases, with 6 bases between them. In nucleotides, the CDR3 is TGTGCCATCAGAAACTCCACCGGGGAGCTGTTTTTT. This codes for CAIRNSTGELFF.

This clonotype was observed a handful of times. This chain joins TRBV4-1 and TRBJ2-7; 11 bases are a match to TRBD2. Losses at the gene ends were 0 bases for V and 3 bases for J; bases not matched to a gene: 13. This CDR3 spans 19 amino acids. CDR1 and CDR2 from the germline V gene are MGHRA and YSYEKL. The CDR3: CASSQDRQGLGLAVYEQYF. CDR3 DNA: TGCGCCAGCAGCCAAGATCGCCAGGGGTTGGGACTAGCGGTCTACGAGCAGTACTTC.

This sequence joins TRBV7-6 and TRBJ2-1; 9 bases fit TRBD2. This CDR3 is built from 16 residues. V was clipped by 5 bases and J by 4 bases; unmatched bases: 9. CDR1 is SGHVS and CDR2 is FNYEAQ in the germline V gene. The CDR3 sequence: CASSLHSTSGYNEQFF. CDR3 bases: TGTGCCAGCAGCCTCCATTCGACTAGCGGTTACAATGAGCAGTTCTTC. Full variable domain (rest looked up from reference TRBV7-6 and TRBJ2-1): GAGVSQSPRYKVTKRGQDVALRCDPISGHVSLYWYRQALGQGPEFLTYFNYEAQQDKSGLPNDRFSAERPEGSISTLTIQRTEQRDSAMYRCASSLHSTSGYNEQFFGPGTRLTVL.

This CDR3 is CASSSTGPAGPQHF. The DNA for the CDR3 is TGTGCCAGCAGCTCGACAGGGCCCGCGGGGCCCCAGCATTTT. The rearrangement uses TRBV7-8 and TRBJ1-5; 7 bases are a match to TRBD1. This CDR3 contains 14 residues. Per germline, CDR1 SGHVS and CDR2 FQNEAQ. V lost 4 bases, J lost 9 bases, and 9 bases stayed unmatched. Complete variable domain (other parts from reference TRBV7-8 and TRBJ1-5): GAGVSQSPRYKVAKRGQDVALRCDPISGHVSLFWYQQALGQGPEFLTYFQNEAQLDKSGLPSDRFFAERPEGSVSTLKIQRTQQEDSAVYLCASSSTGPAGPQHFGDGTRLSIL.